The 24 T cell receptor beta chains below were found in one sample sequenced in a study of Ad26.COV2.S vaccination and SARS-CoV-2 variants. Repertoires were generated with immunoSEQ multiplex PCR, while TCRdb's copy carries only in-frame clones and drops some. The top ten hold 3.9% of the sample, which has some 350,000 clones, 90% to 95% seen once. The specimen was peripheral blood, collected after recovery from COVID-19. All receptors come from a human donor who had recovered from COVID-19.

Written as DNA, the CDR3 is TGTGCCAGCAGCCCAGGGACTAGAGACACGGCAGAGACCCAGTACTTC. Translated, it gives CASSPGTRDTAETQYF. The genes are TRBV9 and TRBJ2-5, with 8 bases lining up with TRBD2. V shed 4 bases and J 4 bases; nucleotides not matched to a gene: 12. The CDR3 is 16 residues long. CDR1 is SGDLS, CDR2 YYNGEE, per germline.

A single count supports this clone. V gene TRBV3-1 (or the pseudogene TRBV3-2) combines with J gene TRBJ2-7; TRBD1 or TRBD2 may be the D gene (5 bases each). V was clipped by 2 bases and J by 7 bases, with 18 bases between them. CDR1 LGHDT and CDR2 YNNKEL come from the germline V gene (reference sequence). This CDR3 contains 15 residues. The CDR3 nucleotides read TGTGCCAGCAGCCAAAGTGCCGATAAGGGACGAGAGCAGTACTTC. As protein: CASSQSADKGREQYF.

V is TRBV14 and J is TRBJ2-1, with 14 bases identical to TRBD2. The V segment lost 2 bases and the J segment 10 bases; nucleotides outside the gene matches: 10. The V gene's germline CDR1 is SGHDN and CDR2 FVKESK. The CDR3 extends over 17 amino acids. CDR3 nucleotide sequence: TGTGCCAGCAGCCAACCGAACCCGGGACTAGCGGGGGTCGAGCAGTTCTTC. Encoded protein: CASSQPNPGLAGVEQFF.

The CDR3 nucleotides are TGTGCCAGCAGTGAAACGGGACAGACCAATCAGCCCCAGCATTTT. This gives the protein CASSETGQTNQPQHF. J is TRBJ1-5 and V is TRBV2, with 7 bases aligning to TRBD1. CDR1 and CDR2 (germline): SNHLY, FYNNEI. Trimming removed 2 bases from V and 3 bases from J; junction bases left unmatched: 4. The CDR3 is 15 amino acids.

This clone appeared a single time. The gene calls are TRBV11-3 and TRBJ1-1; D gene unclear. Per the germline V gene, CDR1 is SGHNT and CDR2 is YENEEA. V was shortened by 1 base and J by 4 bases, with 4 bases between the two germline ends. The CDR3 length is 12 residues. CDR3 nucleotides: TGTGCCAGCAGCTTAGCCCCCACTGAAGCTTTCTTT. This encodes CASSLAPTEAFF.

The rearrangement links TRBV11-2 to TRBJ2-2; D not certain. This CDR3 comprises 12 residues. Germline assignment: CDR1 SGHAT and CDR2 FQNNGV. Deletions cut 2 bases from V and 6 bases from J, with 4 bases between. Written as DNA, the CDR3 is TGTGCCAGCAGCTTACGCCCCGGGGAGCTGTTTTTT. Encoded protein: CASSLRPGELFF.

This clone showed up many times. The chain recombines TRBV5-5 with TRBJ1-2, with no clear D. The length of the CDR3 is 17 residues. Germline-derived CDR1 and CDR2 are SGHKS and YYEKEE (reference sequence). Trimming removed 5 bases at V and 0 bases at J, with 20 bases between. The DNA of the CDR3 is TGTGCCAGCAGTTCTTGGAGAGCAGCGGACCCTAACTATGGCTACACCTTC. It yields the protein CASSSWRAADPNYGYTF. Complete variable domain (other parts from reference TRBV5-5 and TRBJ1-2): DAGVTQSPTHLIKTRGQQVTLRCSPISGHKSVSWYQQVLGQGPQFIFQYYEKEERGRGNFPDRFSARQFPNYSSELNVNALLLGDSALYLCASSSWRAADPNYGYTFGSGTRLTVV.

This chain joins TRBV7-9 and TRBJ1-4; D not certain. The V gene lost 1 base and the J gene lost 0 bases, with 6 bases spanning the gap. The CDR3 covers 15 residues. Germline V CDR1 and CDR2: SEHNR, FQNEAQ (reference sequence). DNA for the CDR3: TGTGCCAGCAGCTTAGTCGGAGCAACTAATGAAAAACTGTTTTTT. Its protein is CASSLVGATNEKLFF.

A word on this clone: The junction and the germline gene differ at one end; a read error may be behind it. The CDR3 nucleotides read TGTGCCAGCAGCCCTCTTACAGGGGTCCAACTTTTC. Translation gives CASSPLTGVQLF. The gene calls are TRBV7-6 and TRBJ2-7; TRBD1 aligns across 7 bases. Germline loops: CDR1 SGHVS, CDR2 FNYEAQ. There are 12 residues in the CDR3.

The chain recombines TRBV5-1 with TRBJ1-5; D possibly corresponds to TRBD1 (5 bases). CDR1 SGHRS and CDR2 YFSETQ come from the germline V gene. The CDR3 length is 16 residues. Trimming took 0 bases from V and 4 from J, leaving 14 bases between them. This chain's CDR3 is CASSLAGRDLNQPQHF. The CDR3 DNA sequence: TGCGCCAGCAGCTTGGCCGGTAGGGACCTTAATCAGCCCCAGCATTTT.

The V call is TRBV14, the J call TRBJ1-2; the D gene is possibly TRBD1 (5 bases). The CDR3 has 16 residues. V was trimmed by 6 bases and J by 7 bases, leaving 24 bases between them. Germline V lookup: CDR1 SGHDN, CDR2 FVKESK. This CDR3 reads CASSLTTRGTGFGYTF. As DNA, the CDR3 is TGTGCCAGCAGTCTAACCACTCGAGGGACCGGCTTTGGCTACACCTTC.

This chain links TRBV12-3 or TRBV12-4 with TRBJ1-1; D uncertain. The CDR3 sequence is 11 residues long. Trimming removed 6 bases at V and 8 bases at J, with 10 bases between. The DNA for the CDR3 is TGTGCCAGCAGCTACACTCGGGAAGCTTTCTTT. The encoded protein is CASSYTREAFF.

This clone appeared a few times. The chain has TRBV6-6 and TRBJ1-3; D might be TRBD1 (5 bases). The CDR3 has 13 residues. Germline loops: CDR1 MNHNY, CDR2 SVGAGI (reference sequence). The V end was cut by 6 bases, the J end by 7 bases, with 13 bases between. CDR3 residues: CASRLEGLNTIYF. CDR3 bases: TGTGCCAGCAGGTTGGAGGGGCTCAACACCATATATTTT.

V is TRBV13 and J is TRBJ2-2; TRBD1 agrees at 7 bases. Germline loops: CDR1 PRHDT, CDR2 FYEKMQ (reference sequence). The CDR3 totals 15 residues. The V segment lost 5 bases and the J segment 4 bases; nucleotides outside the gene matches: 7. The CDR3 nucleotides are TGTGCCAGCAGCCCCGCGGACAGGATCACCGGGGAGCTGTTTTTT. Translated: CASSPADRITGELFF.

J is TRBJ1-2 and V is TRBV21-1. TRBV21-1 is a known pseudogene. This CDR3 is 16 amino acids long. CDR3 residues: CASSKDVRANPYGYTF. The CDR3 DNA is TGTGCCAGCAGCAAAGATGTTAGAGCTAATCCCTATGGCTACACCTTC.

J is TRBJ1-4 and V is TRBV9; TRBD1 might be the D (5 bases). CDR3 length: 17 residues. V was cut by 1 base and J by 4 bases, with 17 bases left in between. Germline CDR1 SGDLS, CDR2 YYNGEE. The CDR3 here is CASSVRPWDGLNEKLFF. The DNA for the CDR3 is TGTGCCAGCAGCGTAAGGCCATGGGACGGCCTTAATGAAAAACTGTTTTTT. Using reference TRBV9 and TRBJ1-4 for the parts outside the CDR3, the full variable domain is DSGVTQTPKHLITATGQRVTLRCSPRSGDLSVYWYQQSLDQGLQFLIQYYNGEERAKGNILERFSAQQFPDLHSELNLSSLELGDSALYFCASSVRPWDGLNEKLFFGSGTQLSVL.

The sample holds one count of this clone. The chain joins TRBV11-2 to TRBJ2-2; 8 bases agree with TRBD2. Germline V CDR1 and CDR2: SGHAT, FQNNGV. With 1 base clipped from V and 5 bases from J, the junction kept 15 bases outside the gene matches. There are 19 residues in the CDR3. The CDR3 spells CASSLVGTKSGGNTGELFF. DNA for the CDR3: TGTGCCAGCAGCTTAGTAGGAACAAAAAGCGGGGGAAATACCGGGGAGCTGTTTTTT.

V and J are TRBV3-1 (or the pseudogene TRBV3-2) and TRBJ2-7; D uncertain. Germline loops: CDR1 LGHDT, CDR2 YNNKEL (reference sequence). The V end was cut by 0 bases, the J end by 2 bases, with 11 bases between. The CDR3 sequence is 15 residues long. The chain's CDR3 is CASSQEVGPAYEQYF. CDR3 in DNA: TGTGCCAGCAGCCAAGAGGTTGGGCCCGCCTACGAGCAGTACTTC.

The chain employs TRBV5-1 and TRBJ2-2; 7 bases are a match to TRBD1. This CDR3 is 15 amino acids long. The junction had 8 bases not matched to a gene; V was cut back by 4 bases and J by 5 bases. The germline V gene encodes CDR1 SGHRS and CDR2 YFSETQ. CDR3 nucleotides: TGCGCCAGCAGCGTCCGGGACAGTCCTACCGGGGAGCTGTTTTTT. Protein product: CASSVRDSPTGELFF.

The V call is TRBV11-2, the J call TRBJ2-1; 16 bases are shared with TRBD2. The CDR3 sequence is 18 residues long. Germline values: CDR1 SGHAT, CDR2 FQNNGV. Trimming took 3 bases from V and 4 from J; bases not matched to a gene: 6. The CDR3 loop reads CASSFTGTSGGAYNEQFF. The CDR3 nucleotides read TGTGCCAGCAGCTTCACCGGGACTAGCGGGGGGGCTTACAATGAGCAGTTCTTC.

This clone was seen a single time. The same CDR3 also results from other DNA sequences found in this sample. V and J are TRBV5-1 and TRBJ2-3, with D tentatively TRBD1 or TRBD2 (5 bases each). Germline V CDR1 and CDR2: SGHRS, YFSETQ. Trimming stripped 0 bases from V and 0 bases from J, with 8 bases between. This CDR3 comprises 15 residues. The CDR3, as DNA: TGCGCCAGCAGCTTGGACGGGACCAGCACAGATACGCAGTATTTT. As protein: CASSLDGTSTDTQYF. Together with reference TRBV5-1 and TRBJ2-3, the CDR3 gives the full variable domain: KAGVTQTPRYLIKTRGQQVTLSCSPISGHRSVSWYQQTPGQGLQFLFEYFSETQRNKGNFPGRFSGRQFSNSRSEMNVSTLELGDSALYLCASSLDGTSTDTQYFGPGTRLTVL.

The rearrangement uses TRBV6-5 and TRBJ1-4; D is uncertain. The CDR3 spans 12 residues. Germline V CDR1 and CDR2: MNHEY, SVGAGI. The CDR3 DNA sequence: TGTGCGGTGATGGACCTTAATGAAAAACTGTTTTTT. It codes for CAVMDLNEKLFF.

The chain combines TRBV25-1 with TRBJ1-2; 9 bases align to TRBD1. The CDR3 spans 15 residues. CDR1 is MGHDK, CDR2 SYGVNS, per germline. Trimming cost V 4 bases and J 3 bases; bases outside gene matches: 6. CDR3 loop: CASSGETGGDYGYTF. For the CDR3, the DNA is TGTGCCAGCAGTGGGGAGACAGGGGGGGACTATGGCTACACCTTC.

The V gene is TRBV7-9, the J gene TRBJ2-3, with D perhaps assigned TRBD1 or TRBD2 (5 bases each). CDR1 SEHNR and CDR2 FQNEAQ come from the germline V gene (reference sequence). This CDR3 has 14 residues. V was trimmed by 3 bases and J by 1 base, leaving 8 bases between them. The DNA of the CDR3 is TGTGCCAGCAGCTTCCGGGGCCGCACAGATACGCAGTATTTT. As protein: CASSFRGRTDTQYF.